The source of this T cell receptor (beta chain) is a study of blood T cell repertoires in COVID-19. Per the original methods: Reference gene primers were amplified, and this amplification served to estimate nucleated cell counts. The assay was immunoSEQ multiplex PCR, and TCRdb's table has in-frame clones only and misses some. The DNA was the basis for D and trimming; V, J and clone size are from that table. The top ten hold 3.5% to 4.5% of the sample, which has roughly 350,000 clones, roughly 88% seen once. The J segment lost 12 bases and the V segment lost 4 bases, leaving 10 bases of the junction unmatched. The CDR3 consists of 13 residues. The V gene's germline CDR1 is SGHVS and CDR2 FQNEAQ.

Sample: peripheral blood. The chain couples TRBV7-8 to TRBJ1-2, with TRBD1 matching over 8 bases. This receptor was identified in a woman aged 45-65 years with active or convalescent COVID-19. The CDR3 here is CASSSDGQGGHTF. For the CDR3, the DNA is TGTGCCAGCAGCTCCGACGGACAGGGAGGGCACACCTTC. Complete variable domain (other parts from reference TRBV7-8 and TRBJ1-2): GAGVSQSPRYKVAKRGQDVALRCDPISGHVSLFWYQQALGQGPEFLTYFQNEAQLDKSGLPSDRFFAERPEGSVSTLKIQRTQQEDSAVYLCASSSDGQGGHTFGSGTRLTVV.